These T cell receptor beta chains were read from a single sample in a study of beta chain features in type 1 diabetes. Sequencing used immunoSEQ multiplex PCR; TCRdb keeps in-frame clones, though not all of them. The sample consists of 600,000 or so clones, roughly 12% of them appearing once. The sequencing input was naive CD4+ T cells from blood. The receptors here all came from a man under 40 with type 1 diabetes. Each CDR3 is given with its conserved first and last residue. A D gene is named only where the DNA matches it firmly. Only some rows state a clone size, as once, few, many or a class for expanded clones.

few	TRBV30	TRBJ1-4	-	TGTGCCTGGAGCGAGAGACATGGCCGCTTGAAACTGTTTTTT	CAWSERHGRLKLFF
-	TRBV5-1	TRBJ2-3	-	TGCGCCAGCAGCTTTGAAACAGATACGCAGTATTTT	CASSFETDTQYF
many	TRBV21-1	TRBJ2-1	-	TGTGCCAGCGGAACGGGGGGCGGTCACTTGTGGAATGAGCAGTTCTTC	CASGTGGGHLWNEQFF
few	TRBV2	TRBJ1-1	-	TGTGCCAGCAGAGGAATGGGGTTGAACACTGAAGCTTTCTTT	CASRGMGLNTEAFF
few	TRBV4-2	TRBJ2-6	-	TGTGCCAGCAGCCAAGATGATCGGACCCATCCCTCTGGGGCCAACGTCCTGACTTTC	CASSQDDRTHPSGANVLTF
few	TRBV19	TRBJ2-7	TRBD2	TGTGCCAGTAGTATCTCCGGGACTAGTTCTTACGAGCAGTACTTC	CASSISGTSSYEQYF
few	TRBV29-1	TRBJ1-4	-	TGCAGCGTTGATTTGGGCATCCGCGGGGAAAAACTGTTTTTT	CSVDLGIRGEKLFF
few	TRBV11-2	TRBJ2-5	-	TGTGCCAGCAGCTTAGAGTGGGGTTTCCCGCAAGAGACCCAGTACTTC	CASSLEWGFPQETQYF
few	TRBV28	TRBJ2-7	-	TGTGCCAGCAGTGGGGACCAGACCTACGAGCAGTACTTC	CASSGDQTYEQYF
few	TRBV2	TRBJ1-5	-	TGTGCCAGCAGTGACTCCTCTAGCAATCAGCCCCAGCATTTT	CASSDSSSNQPQHF
-	TRBV7-9	TRBJ2-1	TRBD1	TGTGCCAGCAGCTTAAGGCCCCTGGAACTCGACAGGGCCAATGAGCAGTTCTTC	CASSLRPLELDRANEQFF
few	TRBV2	TRBJ2-7	-	TGTGCCAGCAGGACCCCAGCCACCTTACGGAGCTCCTACGAGCAGTACTTC	CASRTPATLRSSYEQYF
few	TRBV7-8	TRBJ2-1	-	TGTGCCAGCAGCTTAGCAAGGTTGAAGTACGGGACGGATTACAATGAGCAGTTCTTC	CASSLARLKYGTDYNEQFF
-	TRBV4-3	TRBJ1-6	-	TGCGCCAGCAGCCCGGGCCGGGACTATAATTCACCCCTCCACTTT	CASSPGRDYNSPLHF
once	TRBV30	TRBJ1-2	-	TGTGCCTGGAGTGTTTTCCGGGGGCGGTTCTATGGCTACACCTTC	CAWSVFRGRFYGYTF
-	TRBV30	TRBJ2-5	TRBD2	TGTGCCTGGAGTACCACTAGCGGGGTTAACTTC	CAWSTTSGVNF
-	TRBV7-2	TRBJ1-5	-	TGTGCCAGCAGCGCTACAGGGTCTCACCAGCCCCAGCATTTT	CASSATGSHQPQHF
-	TRBV5-1	TRBJ2-3	TRBD1	TGCGCCAGCAGCTTGGGACAGGGGGTGACAGATACGCAGTATTTT	CASSLGQGVTDTQYF
few	TRBV6-5	TRBJ1-5	-	TGTGCCAGCAGTTATAACAGGGAAGACAATCAGCCCCAGCATTTT	CASSYNREDNQPQHF
few	TRBV29-1	TRBJ2-3	-	TGCAGCGTGGATCACGGGGGGCCGACAGATACGCAGTATTTT	CSVDHGGPTDTQYF
-	TRBV5-4	TRBJ2-2	-	TGTGCCAGCAGCTTGGGTCAGAACACCGGGGAGCTGTTTTTT	CASSLGQNTGELFF
few	TRBV6-5	TRBJ1-2	TRBD1	TGTGCCAGCAGTTCGCGGGGACAGGGTGTCTATGGCTACACCTTC	CASSSRGQGVYGYTF
-	TRBV5-6	TRBJ1-2	TRBD1	TGTGCCAGCAGTAGGACAGGTTTGAGAGCTTGGGGCTACACCTTC	CASSRTGLRAWGYTF
-	TRBV7-2	TRBJ1-1	-	TGTGCCAGCAGCTCTGTGAACGGGGTAGGAGAGGACACTGAAGCTTTCTTT	CASSSVNGVGEDTEAFF
few	TRBV18	TRBJ2-3	TRBD1	TGTGCCAGCTCACCACCGGACAGGGGAGCAGATACGCAGTATTTT	CASSPPDRGADTQYF
-	TRBV19	TRBJ2-1	-	TGTGCCAGTAGATCGGCAGGGATCAATGAGCAGTTCTTC	CASRSAGINEQFF
-	TRBV21-1	TRBJ1-6	-	TGTGCCAGCAGCAACTCAGGGGACAGCTCCTATAATTCACCCCTCCACTTT	CASSNSGDSSYNSPLHF
few	TRBV10-3	TRBJ1-1	-	TGTGCCATCAGTGACCCGGACAGCAACACTGAAGCTTTCTTT	CAISDPDSNTEAFF
few	TRBV29-1	TRBJ1-1	TRBD1	TGCAGCGTTGAAGAAAGGACAGGGGTATACACTGAAGCTTTCTTT	CSVEERTGVYTEAFF